This TCR beta chain was retrieved from a study of Ad26.COV2.S vaccination and SARS-CoV-2 variants. Study-wide context: Participants got Ad26.COV2.S intramuscularly, once or twice 56 days apart.

Here immunoSEQ multiplex PCR was the method, and the copy in TCRdb shows in-frame clones only, minus some. The repertoire includes hundreds of thousands of clones, 75% to 90% of them detected once, and approximately 12% sits in the top ten. The CDR3 covers 18 residues. The V gene end was trimmed by 4 bases and the J gene end by 4 bases; junction bases not matched to a gene: 13. The germline V gene has CDR1 MNHEY and CDR2 SMNVEV (reference sequence). The treatment denotes: about 20 received Ad26.COV2.S at low or high dose, single or two shots; 5 received placebo; per-sample allocation not given. Material that was analyzed had been drawn on day 63 after the first vaccine or placebo injection.

This chain uses TRBV27 with TRBJ1-6; 7 bases align to TRBD1. The sample was peripheral blood, taken in a trial of Ad26.COV2.S vaccine versus placebo. The clonotype originates from a person aged 18 to 65 who received the Ad26.COV2.S COVID-19 vaccine or a placebo. This chain's CDR3 is CASSSNWDRGGYNSPLHF. The DNA of the CDR3 is TGTGCCAGCAGTTCAAACTGGGACAGAGGGGGTTATAATTCACCCCTCCACTTT.